This T cell receptor beta chain was sequenced in a study of spatial heterogeneity in lung cancer. Study details: Sequences of the beta chain were consistently detected in greater numbers than alpha-chain sequences. General study points: Detection of ubiquitous tumor TCRs in blood was higher at resection than follow-up.

Unique molecular identifiers, one per molecule, were present on every TCR cDNA molecule. One entry per CDR3 protein, called by TCRdb with MiXCR from the 5' RACE reads. This sample yields roughly 80,000 distinct CDR3 sequences, of which around 13% are seen a single time; around 4.3% belongs to the top ten. J gave up 8 bases and V 5 bases, and 6 bases lay outside the gene matches. Germline assignment: CDR1 SGHVS and CDR2 FNYEAQ. The CDR3 is made up of 13 amino acids. To note about this clonotype: Its antigen is undetermined.

Specified time point: sample taken at primary tumor resection. Whole RNA obtained from tumor, nontumor lung or frozen PBMC underwent sequencing without sorting. Untreated early-stage non-small cell lung cancer patients, around 70 in total, were the donors. Specimen: PBMCs, collected at surgery. This chain joins TRBV7-6 and TRBJ2-1; 7 bases line up with TRBD2. The receptor was isolated from a male donor with early-stage non-small cell lung cancer. The CDR3 protein is CASSTTSRDEQFF. The CDR3 nucleotides are TGTGCCAGCAGCACGACTAGCCGGGATGAGCAGTTCTTC. Together with reference TRBV7-6 and TRBJ2-1, the CDR3 gives the full variable domain: GAGVSQSPRYKVTKRGQDVALRCDPISGHVSLYWYRQALGQGPEFLTYFNYEAQQDKSGLPNDRFSAERPEGSISTLTIQRTEQRDSAMYRCASSTTSRDEQFFGPGTRLTVL.